Presented here are 4 T cell receptor beta chains from one specimen sequenced in a study of cytomegalovirus exposure and HLA in healthy donors (dated by TCRdb to the late 2010s). Libraries were made using the immunoSEQ multiplex PCR assay. A mixture of 60 forward primers for TCR Vbeta segments and 13 reverse primers for TCR Jbeta segments was used in the multiplex PCR. Entries here come from immuneACCESS through TCRdb and include only in-frame sequences with V and J called. Some clones fail to appear in such tables; in the studies checked, an unresolved V gene covers under half of the shortfall, and the cause of the remainder is unknown. The sample records fewer than 75,000 clones, about 82% of which are singletons. Roughly 4.7% of the sample comes from the top ten. Material for sequencing was PBMCs. Receptors originate from a woman younger than 45 in good health and CMV-seronegative.

This clone has a handful of counts. The rearrangement joins TRBV28 to TRBJ2-6; 8 bases line up with TRBD2. The ends lost 5 bases at V and 1 base at J; junction bases unmatched: 16. Germline V gene data show CDR1 as MDHEN and CDR2 as SYDVKM. This CDR3 is 20 amino acids long. The CDR3 region is CASSVPGGQTTFSGANVLTF. The CDR3, as DNA: TGTGCCAGCAGTGTGCCGGGGGGGCAGACAACCTTTTCTGGGGCCAACGTCCTGACTTTC.

The V gene is TRBV5-1, the J gene TRBJ2-7; TRBD2 is a possible D gene (6 bases). Germline V gene data show CDR1 as SGHRS and CDR2 as YFSETQ. Deletions cut 0 bases from V and 3 bases from J, with 13 bases between. The CDR3 consists of 15 residues. The CDR3 sequence is CASSLAPDGGYEQYF. The CDR3 DNA sequence: TGCGCCAGCAGCTTGGCTCCGGACGGGGGCTACGAGCAGTACTTC.

The chain couples TRBV28 to TRBJ2-7; 11 bases fit TRBD2. J lost 4 bases, V lost 7 bases, and 9 bases had no gene match. CDR3 length: 15 residues. Germline V CDR1 and CDR2: MDHEN, SYDVKM. The CDR3 coding sequence is TGTGCCAGCAACCCCCTAACTAGCGGGAGATACGAGCAGTACTTC. Residues: CASNPLTSGRYEQYF.

DNA of the CDR3: TGTGCCTGGACTGGACAGGTGCTAGTCTCTGGGGCCAACGTCCTGACTTTC. It yields the protein CAWTGQVLVSGANVLTF. This chain links TRBV30 with TRBJ2-6; 7 bases match TRBD1. The CDR3 is made up of 17 amino acids. Per the germline V gene, CDR1 is GTSNPN and CDR2 is SVGIG (reference sequence). V was pared by 4 bases and J by 0 bases, with 9 bases of the junction left unmatched.